This T cell receptor beta chain was identified in a study of cytomegalovirus exposure and HLA in healthy donors. Study-wide context: The early release's HLA-typed donors yielded about 85 million unique TCRs.

This clone has just a few counts. The germline V gene encodes CDR1 ENHRY and CDR2 SYGVKD. The CDR3 runs 12 residues. Between the trimmed V and J ends, which lost 6 bases and 9 bases, there was a span of 12 bases. 60 Vbeta and 13 Jbeta primers were used in PCR. Method: immunoSEQ multiplex PCR; TCRdb's copy keeps in-frame clones and lacks some. The data hold approximately 150,000 clones, with 80% to 90% observed a single time. The specimen sequenced was PBMCs. The J gene is TRBJ2-1, the V gene TRBV10-3; no clear D. This clonotype was sampled from a woman in her twenties or thirties in good health and CMV-seropositive. CDR3 loop: CAISATVFEQFF. DNA for the CDR3: TGTGCCATCAGCGCTACGGTGTTTGAGCAGTTCTTC.